The 28 T cell receptor beta chains presented below share a single source sample, sequenced in a study of cytomegalovirus exposure and HLA in healthy donors. Primers for the PCR totalled 60 Vbeta and 13 Jbeta. TCRdb's copy holds only in-frame clones and misses some; the assay was immunoSEQ multiplex PCR. The table includes 80,000 to 95,000 clones, around four fifths detected once. Source material: PBMCs. The source is a woman between 18 and 29 years old in good health and CMV-seropositive.

The CDR3 DNA sequence: TGTGCCAGCAGTTTGGCAAGAGGCCAAGAGACCCAGTACTTC. Translation: CASSLARGQETQYF. The V gene is TRBV28, the J gene TRBJ2-5; D gene ambiguous. V was clipped by 3 bases and J by 1 base, with 9 bases between them. Germline assignment: CDR1 MDHEN and CDR2 SYDVKM. The CDR3 runs 14 residues.

CDR3 protein: CATSSGLGPTYEQYF. The DNA for the CDR3 is TGTGCCACCAGCAGCGGACTAGGACCGACCTACGAGCAGTACTTC. The chain employs TRBV15 and TRBJ2-7; 7 positions agree with TRBD2. The CDR3 is 15 amino acids. CDR1 is LNHNV, CDR2 YYDKDF, per germline (reference sequence). Losses at the gene ends were 3 bases for V and 2 bases for J; bases not matched to a gene: 7.

The chain recombines TRBV4-1 with TRBJ1-5; 7 bases match TRBD1. Germline lookup yields CDR1 MGHRA and CDR2 YSYEKL. The CDR3 runs 17 residues. Trimming cost V 0 bases and J 0 bases; bases outside gene matches: 5. The CDR3 is CASSQDGRGYSNQPQHF. The CDR3 DNA reads as TGCGCCAGCAGCCAAGATGGCAGGGGGTATAGCAATCAGCCCCAGCATTTT.

The chain recombines TRBV5-5 with TRBJ2-1; TRBD2 is a possible D gene (5 bases). Trimming left V 1 base short and J 2 bases short, with 7 bases between. The length of the CDR3 is 14 residues. Looked up from germline, CDR1 is SGHKS and CDR2 is YYEKEE (reference sequence). The CDR3 nucleotides read TGTGCCAGCAGCTTGATAGCGACCTACAATGAGCAGTTCTTC. Protein sequence: CASSLIATYNEQFF.

The chain has TRBV5-1 and TRBJ2-7, with TRBD1 matching over 7 bases. There are 13 residues in the CDR3. The germline gives CDR1 SGHRS, CDR2 YFSETQ. Germline trimming cut 4 bases from V and 2 bases from J; bases unmatched to any gene: 3. CDR3 loop: CASSIGQAYEQYF. In DNA form, the CDR3 reads TGCGCCAGCAGCATCGGACAGGCCTACGAGCAGTACTTC.

This clone has a handful of counts. This chain connects TRBV27 to TRBJ1-1, with unresolved D. V was cut by 6 bases and J by 6 bases, with 14 bases left in between. Germline V gene sequence: CDR1 MNHEY, CDR2 SMNVEV (reference sequence). The CDR3 has 13 residues. DNA of the CDR3: TGTGCCAGCAGGTTAGTGGGCGTCGCTGAAGCTTTCTTT. Protein sequence: CASRLVGVAEAFF.

The rearrangement uses TRBV4-1 and TRBJ2-7; 8 nucleotides line up with TRBD1. Germline V gene lookup returns CDR1 MGHRA and CDR2 YSYEKL. The CDR3 loop spans 16 amino acids. Losses at the gene ends were 5 bases for V and 3 bases for J; bases not matched to a gene: 12. In DNA, the CDR3 is TGCGCCAGCAGCTATAGACAGGGGCTCCCTTTCTACGAGCAGTACTTC. Translated, it gives CASSYRQGLPFYEQYF.

This clone was picked up one time. The chain employs TRBV13 and TRBJ2-3; the match to TRBD1 covers 10 bases. V was pared by 5 bases and J by 4 bases, with 6 bases of the junction left unmatched. This CDR3 is built from 15 residues. CDR1 and CDR2 from the germline V gene are PRHDT and FYEKMQ (reference sequence). The CDR3 DNA reads TGTGCCAGCAGCATCGACAGGGGGCCTGCAGATACGCAGTATTTT. This translates into CASSIDRGPADTQYF.

The chain employs TRBV7-6 and TRBJ2-1, with 9 nucleotides matching TRBD2. CDR1 SGHVS and CDR2 FNYEAQ come from the germline V gene. The V and J ends lost 3 bases and 0 bases, in that order; junction bases with no gene match: 9. CDR3 length: 18 residues. Here the CDR3 reads CASSFRLAEPFSYNEQFF. The CDR3 nucleotides read TGTGCCAGCAGCTTTAGACTAGCGGAACCCTTCTCCTACAATGAGCAGTTCTTC.

The chain couples TRBV7-2 to TRBJ1-2; D possibly corresponds to TRBD1 (6 bases). V lost 5 bases to trimming and J lost 4 bases, with 8 bases between them. The CDR3 has 12 amino acids. Germline assignment: CDR1 SGHTA and CDR2 FQGNSA. The CDR3 region is CASSRDTYGYTF. CDR3 nucleotide sequence: TGTGCCAGCAGCCGGGACACCTATGGCTACACCTTC.

The V and J genes are TRBV7-9 and TRBJ2-2, with a tentative D call TRBD2 (6 bases). CDR1 and CDR2 from the germline V gene are SEHNR and FQNEAQ (reference sequence). Trimming cost V 2 bases and J 6 bases, with 10 bases left between them. The CDR3 loop spans 14 amino acids. The CDR3 nucleotides are TGTGCCAGCAGCTTATCTAGCGTACCCGGGGAGCTGTTTTTT. It yields the protein CASSLSSVPGELFF.

The genes are TRBV30 and TRBJ2-1; 12 nucleotides line up with TRBD2. Germline loops: CDR1 GTSNPN, CDR2 SVGIG (reference sequence). CDR3 length equals 16 residues. Germline trimming cut 3 bases from V and 9 bases from J; bases unmatched to any gene: 12. In DNA form, the CDR3 reads TGTGCCTGGAGCCCTCCCGGGGGACTAGCGGGTCTTGAGCAGTTCTTC. It translates to CAWSPPGGLAGLEQFF.

This clone turned up a few times. The chain links TRBV19 to TRBJ2-1, with 8 nucleotides matching TRBD1. The length of the CDR3 is 14 residues. The V gene end was trimmed by 8 bases and the J gene end by 2 bases; junction bases not matched to a gene: 5. The germline CDR1 and CDR2 sequences are LNHDA and SQIVND (reference sequence). The DNA of the CDR3 is TGTGCCAGTTCGGAGGGACAGGCCTACAATGAGCAGTTCTTC. This codes for CASSEGQAYNEQFF.

This chain uses TRBV4-1 with TRBJ2-2; 8 bases are shared with TRBD2. The CDR3 runs 16 residues. Germline CDR1 and CDR2: MGHRA and YSYEKL. Trimming at V came to 4 bases and at J to 4 bases, leaving 8 bases not matched to a gene. Written as DNA, the CDR3 is TGCGCCAGCAGCCTATACGGGGGGGCAGGCACCGGGGAGCTGTTTTTT. Translating it yields CASSLYGGAGTGELFF.

V and J are TRBV5-1 and TRBJ2-2; 13 nucleotides match TRBD2. CDR1 SGHRS and CDR2 YFSETQ come from the germline V gene. This CDR3 has 17 residues. The ends lost 8 bases at V and 1 base at J; junction bases unmatched: 8. The CDR3 protein is CASGGTSGKVNTGELFF. CDR3 in DNA: TGCGCCAGTGGGGGGACTAGCGGGAAGGTGAACACCGGGGAGCTGTTTTTT.

V and J are TRBV5-1 and TRBJ2-5, with D possibly TRBD2 on 5 matching bases. Between the trimmed V and J ends, which lost 5 bases and 1 base, there was a span of 6 bases. CDR1 and CDR2 from the germline V gene are SGHRS and YFSETQ. This CDR3 is 12 amino acids long. In DNA form, the CDR3 reads TGCGCCAGCAGGAGGGCCCAAGAGACCCAGTACTTC. Amino acid sequence: CASRRAQETQYF.

The rearrangement joins TRBV10-2 to TRBJ1-4, with TRBD1 identical over 9 bases. The V gene's germline CDR1 is WSHSY and CDR2 SAAADI. V lost 7 bases and J lost 7; bases outside the gene matches: 10. The CDR3 contains 15 residues. The CDR3 DNA reads as TGCGCCAGCACCCACCTACAGGGGGCTGGTGAAAAACTGTTTTTT. The encoded protein is CASTHLQGAGEKLFF.

This chain connects TRBV6-1 to TRBJ2-3; 8 nucleotides agree with TRBD2. The CDR3 has 14 residues. J lost 2 bases, V lost 10 bases, and 8 bases had no gene match. Per the germline V gene, CDR1 is MNHNS and CDR2 is SASEGT. The CDR3, as DNA: TGTGCCACTTCTTCGCGGGGGGACACAGATACGCAGTATTTT. Translating it yields CATSSRGDTDTQYF.

This clone has more than one count but fewer than ten. V usage is TRBV6-6 and J usage is TRBJ1-1; D is undetermined. V was shortened by 7 bases and J by 5 bases, with 11 bases between the two germline ends. The CDR3 loop spans 12 amino acids. In germline, CDR1 is MNHNY, CDR2 SVGAGI (reference sequence). The CDR3: CASNEEWTEAFF. The DNA for the CDR3 is TGTGCCAGCAATGAGGAGTGGACTGAAGCTTTCTTT.

The chain is built from TRBV5-4 and TRBJ2-1; 9 positions match TRBD2. With V trimmed by 0 bases and J by 7 bases, 5 bases remained unmatched. The CDR3 sequence is 15 residues long. Germline lookup yields CDR1 SGHNT and CDR2 YYREEE (reference sequence). CDR3 residues: CASSLELAGTNEQFF. The CDR3 region has the DNA TGTGCCAGCAGCTTGGAGCTAGCGGGAACGAATGAGCAGTTCTTC.

V and J are TRBV15 and TRBJ2-7; 9 nucleotides line up with TRBD2. Germline loops: CDR1 LNHNV, CDR2 YYDKDF (reference sequence). The CDR3 is made up of 15 amino acids. J lost 7 bases, V lost 0 bases, and 7 bases had no gene match. CDR3 sequence: CATSREVAGVSEQYF. In DNA form, the CDR3 reads TGTGCCACCAGCAGAGAGGTAGCGGGAGTTAGTGAGCAGTACTTC.

In its sample, this clone was seen once. This chain uses TRBV14 with TRBJ2-1, with 8 bases lining up with TRBD2. With 1 base clipped from V and 3 bases from J, the junction kept 5 bases outside the gene matches. Germline V lookup: CDR1 SGHDN, CDR2 FVKESK. CDR3 length equals 16 residues. The CDR3 DNA sequence: TGTGCCAGCAGCCAAGTGGCGGGGGGACTCTACAATGAGCAGTTCTTC. Residues: CASSQVAGGLYNEQFF.

The chain joins TRBV18 to TRBJ1-5; 10 positions agree with TRBD1. Germline V gives CDR1 KGHSH, CDR2 LQKENI. The V gene end was trimmed by 6 bases and the J gene end by 0 bases; junction bases not matched to a gene: 2. CDR3 length: 15 residues. CDR3 protein: CASSRDRGSNQPQHF. CDR3 nucleotide sequence: TGTGCCAGCTCCCGGGACAGGGGTAGCAATCAGCCCCAGCATTTT.

The chain links TRBV4-2 to TRBJ2-5; 8 bases are shared with TRBD2. CDR3 length: 18 residues. V lost 10 bases and J lost 4; bases outside the gene matches: 23. CDR1 and CDR2 (germline): LGHNA, YNFKEQ. The CDR3 nucleotides are TGTGCCACCTCCTCACTCGGGAGCGGGAGTGATTGGGGAGAGACCCAGTACTTC. Encoded protein: CATSSLGSGSDWGETQYF.

The chain links TRBV28 to TRBJ1-4, with 7 bases matching TRBD1. The CDR3 totals 12 residues. CDR1 and CDR2 from the germline V gene are MDHEN and SYDVKM. Unmatched junction bases numbered 5, after V lost 11 bases and J lost 5 bases. The CDR3 sequence: CAHGTENEKLFF. The CDR3 nucleotides are TGTGCCCACGGGACAGAAAATGAAAAACTGTTTTTT.

The chain links TRBV9 to TRBJ1-2; 8 bases map to TRBD1. V shed 4 bases, J shed 2 bases, and the junction held 10 bases outside the gene matches. Germline CDR1 SGDLS, CDR2 YYNGEE. The CDR3 has 16 residues. CDR3: CASSRGQGARNYGYTF. In DNA form, the CDR3 reads TGTGCCAGCAGCAGGGGGCAGGGGGCCCGCAACTATGGCTACACCTTC.

The CDR3 bases are TGTGCCAGTAAAGCGGACAGCCTCCAGCCCCAGCATTTT. Translation: CASKADSLQPQHF. The chain carries TRBV19 and TRBJ1-5, with a possible D match to TRBD1 (6 bases). Between the trimmed V and J ends, which lost 7 bases and 7 bases, there was a span of 14 bases. This CDR3 is built from 13 residues. Germline assignment: CDR1 LNHDA and CDR2 SQIVND (reference sequence).

V is TRBV30 and J is TRBJ2-7, with D perhaps TRBD2 (7 bases). The CDR3 has 13 residues. Germline-derived CDR1 and CDR2 are GTSNPN and SVGIG (reference sequence). Trimming removed 3 bases at V and 4 bases at J, with 13 bases between. The CDR3 is CAWRFGGAYEQYF. The CDR3 DNA reads as TGTGCCTGGAGGTTTGGGGGGGCTTACGAGCAGTACTTC.